This T cell receptor beta chain was documented in a study of blood T cell repertoires in COVID-19. Study-wide context: T cells, B-cell-depleted T cells, or PBMCs provided the cDNA or gDNA that served as material.

V was shortened by 5 bases and J by 1 base, with 18 bases between the two germline ends. This CDR3 is built from 16 residues. CDR1 is KGHSH and CDR2 is LQKENI in the germline V gene. Original analysis: How many nucleated cells were present was estimated from reference gene primer amplification. Generated by immunoSEQ multiplex PCR, the TCRdb table keeps only in-frame clones and is missing some. V and J calls and clone size come straight from that table; D and trimming were deduced from the DNA. The repertoire holds approximately 100,000 clones, with 84% as singletons. V and J are TRBV18 and TRBJ2-7, with a possible D match to TRBD2 (6 bases). This clonotype was sampled from a woman in her forties or fifties with acute or convalescent COVID-19. Sequencing used peripheral blood. The CDR3 is CASSKLAYQLSYEQYF. CDR3 DNA sequence: TGTGCCAGCTCAAAGCTAGCGTATCAACTATCCTACGAGCAGTACTTC. The full variable domain, rest sourced from reference TRBV18 and TRBJ2-7, is NAGVMQNPRHLVRRRGQEARLRCSPMKGHSHVYWYRQLPEEGLKFMVYLQKENIIDESGMPKERFSAEFPKEGPSILRIQQVVRGDSAAYFCASSKLAYQLSYEQYFGPGTRLTVT.